The clone carrying this TCR beta chain was found a few times. Its target is not known. Where ophthalmopathy was absent within 18 months of follow-up, hyperthyroidism was stable. The evidence that diagnosis relied on was clinical symptoms, serum thyroxine, TRAb, thyroid ultrasound and orbital computed tomography. The V end was cut by 6 bases, the J end by 0 bases, with 18 bases between. CDR1 is MNHNS and CDR2 is SASEGT in the germline V gene. The CDR3 is made up of 18 amino acids. The data belong to a study of Graves' ophthalmopathy and Graves' hyperthyroidism. Study outcomes and limitations: At about 69% sensitivity and 72% to 75% specificity, the model predicted progression of the ophthalmopathy. Ophthalmopathy and stable hyperthyroidism were discriminated by a 13-signature model, with roughly 88% sensitivity and 81.08% specificity.

RNA served as the template for amplifying TCR beta CDR3 regions. Amplification began with first-round RT-PCR using HTBI primers, then second-round multiplex PCR was performed. Via MiXCR, TCRdb re-called the multiplex PCR reads, giving one row per CDR3 protein. The repertoire has approximately 410,000 distinct CDR3 sequences, 15% to 19% of them found once; the top ten carry 5.5% to 7%. The V call is TRBV6-1, the J call TRBJ1-6; possibly TRBD1 for D (6 bases). Material: peripheral blood. This receptor was identified in a woman between 18 and 29 years old with stable Graves' hyperthyroidism. The CDR3 DNA sequence: TGTGCCAGCAGCCAGACCACAGGGCCCAGCTCCTATAATTCACCCCTCCACTTT. Its translation: CASSQTTGPSSYNSPLHF.